One sample yielded the 8 T cell receptor beta chains listed below, sequenced in a study of blood T cells in healthy people across ages. Primed by a sample-barcoded 5' primer and a J-beta primer mix, a second PCR proceeded for about 6 to 11 cycles. TCRdb analysed the 5' RACE reads with MiXCR anew, one entry per CDR3 protein. Of around 650,000 distinct CDR3 sequences listed, around 43% are singletons. Specimen: blood. The receptor set was obtained from a man older than 75 in good health.

V usage is TRBV7-2 and J usage is TRBJ2-1; 10 nucleotides agree with TRBD1. CDR1 SGHTA and CDR2 FQGNSA come from the germline V gene. Losses at the gene ends were 4 bases for V and 10 bases for J; bases not matched to a gene: 19. The CDR3 is 18 residues long. CDR3 amino acids: CASSWVGQGLMRTGEQFF. The CDR3 bases are TGTGCCAGCAGCTGGGTGGGACAGGGGTTAATGCGGACCGGGGAGCAGTTCTTC.

This clonotype was picked up a small number of times. The genes are TRBV14 and TRBJ2-5; 8 bases fit TRBD2. Germline values: CDR1 SGHDN, CDR2 FVKESK. This CDR3 contains 17 residues. J lost 4 bases, V lost 0 bases, and 10 bases had no gene match. DNA of the CDR3: TGTGCCAGCAGCCAAGAACGGCTAGCCCGGGGGGGAGAGACCCAGTACTTC. This sequence encodes CASSQERLARGGETQYF.

In its sample, this clonotype was seen a few times. This chain links TRBV5-1 with TRBJ2-1; D is possibly TRBD1 or TRBD2 (5 bases each). Trimming shortened V by 4 bases and J by 9 bases, and 17 bases separated the two germline ends. This CDR3 has 14 residues. Per the germline V gene, CDR1 is SGHRS and CDR2 is YFSETQ. The CDR3 sequence is CASSLGTVGGEQFF. CDR3 nucleotide sequence: TGCGCCAGCAGCCTGGGGACGGTTGGGGGTGAGCAGTTCTTC.

Concerning this clonotype: This sequence may be a read error, since a much larger clone differs from it by one base. This chain connects TRBV2 to TRBJ1-1; D is possibly TRBD1 (5 bases). The CDR3 runs 13 residues. CDR1 is SNHLY and CDR2 is FYNNEI in the germline V gene. Trimming took 7 bases from V and 4 from J, leaving 13 bases between them. CDR3 DNA sequence: TGTGCCAGCAACCGACAGTGGTCCACTGAAGCTTTCTTT. It encodes CASNRQWSTEAFF.

This clonotype was observed a single time. The V call is TRBV6-1, the J call TRBJ2-1; 9 positions match TRBD2. V dropped 6 bases and J dropped 9; count of bases not matched to a gene: 9. The CDR3 is made up of 14 amino acids. The germline V gene has CDR1 MNHNS and CDR2 SASEGT. The CDR3 region has the DNA TGTGCCAGCAGCCAGACTAGCGGCCCCCGTGAGCAGTTCTTC. Protein product: CASSQTSGPREQFF.

This clonotype was seen at least ten times. The chain is built from TRBV4-1 and TRBJ2-1; D not certain. CDR3 length: 13 residues. The V end lost 1 base, the J end lost 10 bases, and 11 bases lay between the germline ends. CDR1 is MGHRA and CDR2 is YSYEKL in the germline V gene. The CDR3 nucleotides read TGCGCCAGCAGCCAAGGACCTTGGGGAGAGCAGTTCTTC. Its protein is CASSQGPWGEQFF.

This clonotype was counted ten times or more. The chain links TRBV29-1 to TRBJ2-3; 10 bases map to TRBD2. Trimming cost V 7 bases and J 3 bases; bases outside gene matches: 7. From germline, CDR1 is SQVTM and CDR2 ANQGSEA. The CDR3 covers 14 residues. The CDR3 DNA follows: TGCAGCGGGAAAGCGGGGGGGCGAACAGATACGCAGTATTTT. It is translated as CSGKAGGRTDTQYF.

This clonotype was seen ten or more times. The rearrangement uses TRBV20-1 and TRBJ2-7; 10 nucleotides match TRBD2. V lost 0 bases to trimming and J lost 6 bases; unmatched junction nucleotides: 8. The CDR3 has 15 residues. CDR1 is DFQATT and CDR2 is SNEGSKA in the germline V gene (reference sequence). CDR3 nucleotides: TGCAGTGCTAGAGAGGCCCTAGCGGGAGTCGGCGAGCAGTACTTC. It specifies CSAREALAGVGEQYF.